This TCR beta chain was identified during a study of Ad26.COV2.S vaccination and SARS-CoV-2 variants. The overall study: Trial arm assignment for the donor was COV1001 Ad26.COV2.S.

Described treatment: some 20 received Ad26.COV2.S at low or high dose, single or two shots; 5 received placebo; per-sample allocation not given. Samples were taken on day 63 after the first vaccine or placebo injection. The protocol was immunoSEQ multiplex PCR, while the TCRdb copy is restricted to in-frame clones and leaves out a portion. The sample shows a few hundred thousand clones, roughly 87% of them seen only once. Notes on this clone: Its matching antigen is unknown.

The CDR3 runs to 14 residues. Germline V gene lookup returns CDR1 SGHTA and CDR2 FQGTGA. Trimming shortened V by 5 bases and J by 2 bases, and 12 bases separated the two germline ends. Study-wide findings and caveats: Vaccinees displayed broader spike-specific TCR repertoires than placebo recipients. The TCR breadth and depth analyses may have understated or missed part of the total T cell responses.

The origin of this receptor is a person aged 18-60 years who received the Ad26.COV2.S COVID-19 vaccine or a placebo. This sequence joins TRBV7-3 and TRBJ1-1, with D possibly TRBD1 on 5 matching bases. Sequencing used peripheral blood, obtained in a trial of Ad26.COV2.S vaccine versus placebo. CDR3 sequence: CASSPGTDNTEAFF. DNA of the CDR3: TGTGCCAGCAGCCCCGGGACTGACAACACTGAAGCTTTCTTT.